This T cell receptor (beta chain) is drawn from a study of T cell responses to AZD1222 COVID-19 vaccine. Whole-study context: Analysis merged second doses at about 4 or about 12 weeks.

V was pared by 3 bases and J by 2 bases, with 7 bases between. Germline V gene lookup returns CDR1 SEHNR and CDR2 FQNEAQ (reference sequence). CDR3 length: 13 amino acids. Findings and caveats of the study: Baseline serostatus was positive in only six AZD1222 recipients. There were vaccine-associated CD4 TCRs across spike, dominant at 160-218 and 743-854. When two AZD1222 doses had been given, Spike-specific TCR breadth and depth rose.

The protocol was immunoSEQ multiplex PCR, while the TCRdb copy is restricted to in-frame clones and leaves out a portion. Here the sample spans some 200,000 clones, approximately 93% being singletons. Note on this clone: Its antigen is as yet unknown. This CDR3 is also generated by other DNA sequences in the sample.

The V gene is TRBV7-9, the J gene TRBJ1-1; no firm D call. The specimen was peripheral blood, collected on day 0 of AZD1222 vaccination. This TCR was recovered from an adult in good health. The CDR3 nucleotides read TGTGCCAGCAGCTTTTCAGGAAACACTGAAGCTTTCTTT. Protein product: CASSFSGNTEAFF. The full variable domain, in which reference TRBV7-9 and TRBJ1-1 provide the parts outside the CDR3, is DTGVSQNPRHKITKRGQNVTFRCDPISEHNRLYWYRQTLGQGPEFLTYFQNEAQLEKSRLLSDRFSAERPKGSFSTLEIQRTEQGDSAMYLCASSFSGNTEAFFGQGTRLTVV.